The 22 T cell receptor beta chains reported below all come from one sample, sequenced in a study of Ad26.COV2.S vaccination and SARS-CoV-2 variants. Assay: immunoSEQ multiplex PCR; the TCRdb copy retains only in-frame clones and omits some. Of some 190,000 clones listed, roughly 85% are singletons. This specimen was peripheral blood, taken after recovery from COVID-19. These receptors came from a human donor who had recovered from COVID-19.

The chain is built from TRBV28 and TRBJ2-3; 7 bases match TRBD1. Looked up from germline, CDR1 is MDHEN and CDR2 is SYDVKM. The V and J ends lost 3 bases and 4 bases, in that order; junction bases with no gene match: 4. The CDR3 loop spans 14 amino acids. The CDR3 sequence: CASSLGQLPDTQYF. CDR3 bases: TGTGCCAGCAGTTTGGGACAGCTACCAGATACGCAGTATTTT.

This clone has more than one count but fewer than ten. The CDR3 DNA reads as TGTGCCAGCAGTGAATTGCGAGGCTACGAGCAGTACTTC. Translated, it gives CASSELRGYEQYF. The J gene is TRBJ2-7, the V gene TRBV6-1; D uncertain. The CDR3 extends over 13 amino acids. V gave up 2 bases and J gave up 3 bases, with 8 bases separating them. Germline CDR1 is MNHNS and CDR2 is SASEGT.

The J gene is TRBJ1-5, the V gene TRBV12-3 or TRBV12-4; D unclear. V was shortened by 0 bases and J by 6 bases, with 6 bases between the two germline ends. The CDR3 is made up of 13 amino acids. The CDR3 nucleotides are TGTGCCAGCAGTTTAGCGGGCCCTCAGCCCCAGCATTTT. It encodes CASSLAGPQPQHF.

This chain links TRBV6-5 with TRBJ2-1; 9 bases match TRBD2. Germline CDR1 reads MNHEY; CDR2 reads SVGAGI. J was trimmed by 4 bases and V by 4 bases; bases with no gene match: 8. The length of the CDR3 is 16 residues. As DNA, the CDR3 is TGTGCCAGCAGTTCAAGGGGCCTAGCGGGGTACAATGAGCAGTTCTTC. Its translation: CASSSRGLAGYNEQFF.

The genes are TRBV10-2 and TRBJ2-3, with 8 bases that match TRBD2. This CDR3 contains 13 residues. Germline trimming cut 6 bases from V and 2 bases from J; bases unmatched to any gene: 1. The germline gives CDR1 WSHSY, CDR2 SAAADI. In nucleotides, the CDR3 is TGCGCCAGCAGACTAGCGGACACAGATACGCAGTATTTT. Translating gives CASRLADTDTQYF.

CDR3 nucleotide sequence: TGTGCCAGCAGCTTAGGATGGGGGCAGTCTGGAAACACCATATATTTT. Its protein product is CASSLGWGQSGNTIYF. The chain combines TRBV7-9 with TRBJ1-3; tentatively, D is TRBD1 (6 bases). Trimming cost V 1 base and J 1 base, with 11 bases left between them. Looked up from germline, CDR1 is SEHNR and CDR2 is FQNEAQ (reference sequence). The CDR3 consists of 16 residues.

Turning to this clone: The junction and the germline gene differ at one end; a read error may be behind it. This chain joins TRBV7-7 and TRBJ2-1; TRBD2 might be the D (6 bases). The length of the CDR3 is 17 residues. Germline assignment: CDR1 SSHAT and CDR2 FNYEAQ (reference sequence). DNA of the CDR3: TGTGCTAGCAGCCCGGACTTCTCCGGGAGCTCCTACAATGAGCAGTTCTTC. Amino acids: CASSPDFSGSSYNEQFF.

The chain employs TRBV4-1 and TRBJ1-1; 8 bases agree with TRBD1. This CDR3 is 15 amino acids long. Germline V gene data show CDR1 as MGHRA and CDR2 as YSYEKL. After removal of 4 bases from V and 5 bases from J, the junction contained 9 bases not matched to a gene. CDR3 region: CASSLRQGRITEAFF. CDR3 DNA: TGCGCCAGCAGCCTCCGACAGGGGAGGATAACTGAAGCTTTCTTT.

The genes are TRBV20-1 and TRBJ1-2, with D tentatively TRBD1 (6 bases). Germline V gives CDR1 DFQATT, CDR2 SNEGSKA (reference sequence). This CDR3 comprises 11 residues. V lost 6 bases, J lost 8 bases, and 13 bases lay in between. CDR3 sequence reads: CSAVGAGGYTF. The CDR3 DNA reads TGCAGTGCCGTGGGGGCCGGGGGCTACACCTTC.

The genes are TRBV28 and TRBJ2-7; 8 bases map to TRBD1. V lost 7 bases to trimming and J lost 3 bases; unmatched junction nucleotides: 11. The CDR3 extends over 15 amino acids. CDR1 and CDR2 from the germline V gene are MDHEN and SYDVKM. CDR3 DNA sequence: TGTGCCAGCACCACGGACAGGGTAGCCTTCTACGAGCAGTACTTC. Protein product: CASTTDRVAFYEQYF.

This sequence joins TRBV7-8 and TRBJ2-1; the D gene is possibly TRBD1 (6 bases). The CDR3 runs to 15 residues. CDR1 is SGHVS and CDR2 is FQNEAQ in the germline V gene. V lost 5 bases and J 6 bases, leaving 17 bases between the germline ends. DNA for the CDR3: TGTGCCAGCAGCCCCACCGGGACACCCACCAATGAGCAGTTCTTC. Its protein is CASSPTGTPTNEQFF. Using reference TRBV7-8 and TRBJ2-1 for the parts outside the CDR3, the full variable domain is GAGVSQSPRYKVAKRGQDVALRCDPISGHVSLFWYQQALGQGPEFLTYFQNEAQLDKSGLPSDRFFAERPEGSVSTLKIQRTQQEDSAVYLCASSPTGTPTNEQFFGPGTRLTVL.

This clone appeared a few times. The chain employs TRBV5-1 and TRBJ2-7, with a possible D match to TRBD1 (5 bases). Germline V gene sequence: CDR1 SGHRS, CDR2 YFSETQ. V lost 6 bases and J lost 0, with 19 bases in between. The CDR3 sequence is 16 residues long. Here the CDR3 DNA reads TGCGCCAGCACCAGTGAAGGGGCGGCGAGCTCCTACGAGCAGTACTTC. It specifies CASTSEGAASSYEQYF.

The V gene is TRBV4-1, the J gene TRBJ2-1; 7 bases match TRBD2. V dropped 4 bases and J dropped 2; count of bases not matched to a gene: 5. CDR3 length: 15 amino acids. CDR1 and CDR2 from the germline V gene are MGHRA and YSYEKL. Written as DNA, the CDR3 is TGCGCCAGCAGCCCCGCGGGGGAAACCTACAATGAGCAGTTCTTC. Encoded protein: CASSPAGETYNEQFF.

This chain connects TRBV18 to TRBJ2-7; D is undetermined. The germline CDR1 and CDR2 sequences are KGHSH and LQKENI. The V end lost 3 bases, the J end lost 5 bases, and 14 bases lay between the germline ends. The CDR3 runs 14 residues. The CDR3 spells CASSPSPGWDEQYF. In nucleotides, the CDR3 is TGTGCCAGCTCACCGTCCCCGGGTTGGGACGAGCAGTACTTC.

This chain uses TRBV13 with TRBJ1-1; D call uncertain. CDR1 is PRHDT, CDR2 FYEKMQ, per germline (reference sequence). Trimming left V 7 bases short and J 10 bases short, with 19 bases between. The length of the CDR3 is 13 residues. The CDR3 loop reads CASTPSPREGAFF. The CDR3, as DNA: TGTGCCAGCACCCCGAGCCCCCGGGAGGGAGCTTTCTTT.

The chain joins TRBV6-5 to TRBJ2-1, with D uncertain. The V end was cut by 5 bases, the J end by 10 bases, with 12 bases between. Germline V gives CDR1 MNHEY, CDR2 SVGAGI. The CDR3 has 12 amino acids. DNA for the CDR3: TGTGCCAGCAGTCCCCTAGGGCGGGAGCAGTTCTTC. Protein: CASSPLGREQFF.

V usage is TRBV29-1 and J usage is TRBJ2-1; TRBD2 aligns across 10 bases. Germline V gene sequence: CDR1 SQVTM, CDR2 ANQGSEA. The ends lost 1 base at V and 12 bases at J; junction bases unmatched: 9. CDR3 length equals 14 residues. The CDR3 region has the DNA TGCAGCGTTGAAGGTACTAGCGGGGCCCGGTCGCAGTTCTTC. It codes for CSVEGTSGARSQFF.

The chain combines TRBV18 with TRBJ2-3; tentatively, D is TRBD1 or TRBD2 (5 bases each). The CDR3 covers 18 residues. Germline V gives CDR1 KGHSH, CDR2 LQKENI. V was pared by 2 bases and J by 2 bases, with 20 bases between. CDR3 bases: TGTGCCAGCTCACCAAGGAGGTCGAGGGGCATAGACACAGATACGCAGTATTTT. Protein sequence: CASSPRRSRGIDTDTQYF.

The chain links TRBV24-1 to TRBJ1-1; TRBD1 aligns across 7 bases. Looked up from germline, CDR1 is KGHDR and CDR2 is SFDVKD. Germline trimming cut 6 bases from V and 3 bases from J; bases unmatched to any gene: 3. The CDR3 is 13 residues long. The CDR3 nucleotides read TGTGCCACCAGTACAGGGGCTGACACTGAAGCTTTCTTT. Translating gives CATSTGADTEAFF.

CDR3 DNA sequence: TGTGCCAGTAGTTATGGACTTGGCGGCACTGAAGCTTTCTTT. Translating gives CASSYGLGGTEAFF. This sequence joins TRBV19 and TRBJ1-1, with D unclear. There are 14 residues in the CDR3. V lost 5 bases and J 4 bases, leaving 14 bases between the germline ends. The germline V gene has CDR1 LNHDA and CDR2 SQIVND (reference sequence).

The V gene is TRBV3-1 (or the pseudogene TRBV3-2), the J gene TRBJ1-2; D gene unclear. Per germline, CDR1 LGHDT and CDR2 YNNKEL (reference sequence). V lost 1 base, J lost 6 bases, and 12 bases lay in between. The CDR3 is 14 residues long. The CDR3 is CASSQGVFSDGYTF. The CDR3 coding sequence is TGTGCCAGCAGCCAAGGGGTTTTCTCAGATGGCTACACCTTC.

This clone was recorded only once. This chain connects TRBV6-5 to TRBJ2-1, with 10 positions matching TRBD2. This CDR3 spans 16 amino acids. V lost 2 bases, J lost 4 bases, and 5 bases stayed unmatched. Germline V gene lookup returns CDR1 MNHEY and CDR2 SVGAGI. CDR3 in amino acids: CASSYPRTSGYNEQFF. The DNA of the CDR3 is TGTGCCAGCAGTTACCCTCGGACTAGCGGTTACAATGAGCAGTTCTTC.